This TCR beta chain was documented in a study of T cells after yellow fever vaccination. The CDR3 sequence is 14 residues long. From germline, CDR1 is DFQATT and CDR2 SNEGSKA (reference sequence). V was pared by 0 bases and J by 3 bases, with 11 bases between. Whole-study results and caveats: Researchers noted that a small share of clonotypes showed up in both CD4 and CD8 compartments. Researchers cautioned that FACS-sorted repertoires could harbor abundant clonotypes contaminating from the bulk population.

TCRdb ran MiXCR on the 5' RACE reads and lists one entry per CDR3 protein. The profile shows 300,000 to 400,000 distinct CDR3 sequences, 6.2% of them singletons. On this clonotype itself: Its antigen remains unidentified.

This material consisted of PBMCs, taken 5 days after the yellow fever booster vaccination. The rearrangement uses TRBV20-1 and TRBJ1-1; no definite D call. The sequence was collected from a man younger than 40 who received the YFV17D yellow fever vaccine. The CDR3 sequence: CSARDRRADTEAFF. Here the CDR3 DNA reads TGCAGTGCTAGAGATCGGCGGGCGGACACTGAAGCTTTCTTT.